This entry describes one TCR beta chain. What it binds is unknown. This entry belongs to a study of shared clonotypes between healthy human individuals. General observations from the study: What naive subsets generally showed was a larger estimated richness than memory subsets showed.

CD45RO-negative, CCR7-positively selected cells formed the naive CD8 fraction, excluding terminally differentiated effector memory CD45RA+ cells. The donors, all of them Caucasian adults, lived in Nashville, Tennessee. The run depth of the assay was deep. Sequencing was performed with immunoSEQ multiplex PCR; in TCRdb, only in-frame clones are kept and a portion is missing. The sample yields 2 million to 2.5 million clones, about 95% seen once. The V gene's germline CDR1 is GTSNPN and CDR2 SVGIG (reference sequence). V shed 7 bases and J shed 1 base, with 10 bases lying between them. This CDR3 region has 12 residues.

This receptor was taken from a young man in good health. This rearrangement joins TRBV30 to TRBJ1-1, with TRBD1 as a possible D gene (6 bases). The specimen was naive CD8+ T cells sorted from blood. As DNA, the CDR3 is TGTGCCTTTGGGGGGGCGAACACTGAAGCTTTCTTT. This codes for CAFGGANTEAFF.